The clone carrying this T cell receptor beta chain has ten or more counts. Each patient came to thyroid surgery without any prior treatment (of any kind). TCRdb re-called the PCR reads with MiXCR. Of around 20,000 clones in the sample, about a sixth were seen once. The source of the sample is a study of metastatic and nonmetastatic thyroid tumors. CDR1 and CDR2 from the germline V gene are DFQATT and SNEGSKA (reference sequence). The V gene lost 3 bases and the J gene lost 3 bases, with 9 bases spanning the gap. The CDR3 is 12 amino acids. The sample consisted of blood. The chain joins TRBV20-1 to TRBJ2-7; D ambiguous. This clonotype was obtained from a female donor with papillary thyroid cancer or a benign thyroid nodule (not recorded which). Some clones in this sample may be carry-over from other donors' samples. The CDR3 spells CSASQAFYEQYF. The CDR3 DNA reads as TGCAGTGCTAGTCAAGCGTTCTACGAGCAGTACTTC.